This T cell receptor (beta chain) emerged from a study of control samples from healthy donors and cancer patients. Produced via immunoSEQ multiplex PCR; TCRdb's table is partial and in-frame only. The table includes approximately 120,000 clones, about nine tenths detected once. Trimming removed 2 bases at V and 3 bases at J, with 11 bases between. CDR1 is MNHNY and CDR2 is SVGAGI in the germline V gene (reference sequence). The CDR3 loop spans 14 amino acids. The V call is TRBV6-6, the J call TRBJ2-7, with D perhaps TRBD1 or TRBD2 (5 bases each). The sample comprised blood. This clonotype was sampled from a human donor in good health. The donor label of this sample is uncertain. The CDR3: CASSYRGSYYEQYF. The DNA of the CDR3 is TGTGCCAGCAGTTACCGGGGCAGCTACTACGAGCAGTACTTC.